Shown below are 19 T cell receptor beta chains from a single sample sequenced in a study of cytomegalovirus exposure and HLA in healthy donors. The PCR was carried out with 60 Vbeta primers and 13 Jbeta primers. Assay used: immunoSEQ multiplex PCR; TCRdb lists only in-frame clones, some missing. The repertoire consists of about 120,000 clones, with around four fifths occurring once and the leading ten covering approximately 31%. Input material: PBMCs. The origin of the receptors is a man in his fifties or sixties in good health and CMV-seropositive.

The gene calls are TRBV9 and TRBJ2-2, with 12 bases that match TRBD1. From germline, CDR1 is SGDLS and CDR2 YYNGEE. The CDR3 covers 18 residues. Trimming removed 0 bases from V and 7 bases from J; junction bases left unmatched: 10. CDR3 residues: CASSVEAGTGGYVGELFF. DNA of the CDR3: TGTGCCAGCAGCGTAGAAGCTGGGACAGGGGGCTATGTCGGGGAGCTGTTTTTT.

The CDR3 DNA follows: TGCAGCGTTGTGGGGGGGCCTCTTGAAGCTTTCTTT. Amino acid sequence: CSVVGGPLEAFF. This rearrangement joins TRBV29-1 to TRBJ1-1; tentatively, D is TRBD1 (6 bases). This CDR3 is 12 amino acids long. The ends were cut back, 4 bases at V and 7 bases at J, with 13 bases in the middle. The V gene's germline CDR1 is SQVTM and CDR2 ANQGSEA.

The CDR3 reads CASSLGGTSLAVSYNEQFF. CDR3 DNA sequence: TGTGCCAGCAGCTTAGGAGGCACTTCCTTAGCGGTTTCCTACAATGAGCAGTTCTTC. The V call is TRBV11-2, the J call TRBJ2-1, with D maybe TRBD2 (6 bases). This CDR3 is 19 amino acids long. Looked up from germline, CDR1 is SGHAT and CDR2 is FQNNGV. V shed 1 base and J shed 1 base, with 20 bases lying between them.

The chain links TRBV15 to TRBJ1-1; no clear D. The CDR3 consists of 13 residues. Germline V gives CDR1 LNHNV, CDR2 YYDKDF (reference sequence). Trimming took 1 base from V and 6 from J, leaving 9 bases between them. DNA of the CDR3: TGTGCCACCAGCAGAGCTGCGAGCGCTGAAGCTTTCTTT. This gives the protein CATSRAASAEAFF.

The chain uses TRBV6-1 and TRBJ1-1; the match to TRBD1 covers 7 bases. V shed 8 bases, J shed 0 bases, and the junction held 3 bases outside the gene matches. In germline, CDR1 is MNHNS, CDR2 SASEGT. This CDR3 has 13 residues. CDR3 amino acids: CASGGQLNTEAFF. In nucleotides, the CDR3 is TGTGCCAGCGGGGGACAGTTGAACACTGAAGCTTTCTTT.

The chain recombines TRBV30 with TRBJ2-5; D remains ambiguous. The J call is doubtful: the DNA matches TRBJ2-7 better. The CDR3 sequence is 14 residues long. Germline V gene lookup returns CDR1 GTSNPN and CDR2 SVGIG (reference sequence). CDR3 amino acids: CAWSVWAQTYEQYF. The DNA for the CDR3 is TGTGCCTGGAGTGTATGGGCTCAGACCTACGAGCAGTACTTC.

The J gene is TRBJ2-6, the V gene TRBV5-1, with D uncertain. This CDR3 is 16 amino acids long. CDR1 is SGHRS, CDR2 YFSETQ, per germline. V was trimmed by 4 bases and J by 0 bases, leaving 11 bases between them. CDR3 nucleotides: TGCGCCAGCAGCACCAATCAGAACTCTGGGGCCAACGTCCTGACTTTC. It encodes CASSTNQNSGANVLTF.

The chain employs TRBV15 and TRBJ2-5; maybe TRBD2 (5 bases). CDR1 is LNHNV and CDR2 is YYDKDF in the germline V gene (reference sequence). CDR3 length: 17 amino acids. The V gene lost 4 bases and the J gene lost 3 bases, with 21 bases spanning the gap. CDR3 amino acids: CATSISNGEIFEETQYF. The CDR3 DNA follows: TGTGCCACCAGCATCTCCAATGGGGAGATATTTGAAGAGACCCAGTACTTC.

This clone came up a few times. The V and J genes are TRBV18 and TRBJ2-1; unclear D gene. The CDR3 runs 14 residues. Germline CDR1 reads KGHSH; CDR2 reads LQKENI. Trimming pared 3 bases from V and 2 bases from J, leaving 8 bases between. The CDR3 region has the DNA TGTGCCAGCTCACCCACCCTAGCCTACAATGAGCAGTTCTTC. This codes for CASSPTLAYNEQFF.

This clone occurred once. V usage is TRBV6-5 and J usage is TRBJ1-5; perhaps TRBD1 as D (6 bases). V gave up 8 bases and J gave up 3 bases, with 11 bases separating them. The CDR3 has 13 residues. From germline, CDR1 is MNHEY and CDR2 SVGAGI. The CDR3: CASSQGNNQPQHF. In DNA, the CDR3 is TGTGCCAGCTCCCAGGGGAACAATCAGCCCCAGCATTTT.

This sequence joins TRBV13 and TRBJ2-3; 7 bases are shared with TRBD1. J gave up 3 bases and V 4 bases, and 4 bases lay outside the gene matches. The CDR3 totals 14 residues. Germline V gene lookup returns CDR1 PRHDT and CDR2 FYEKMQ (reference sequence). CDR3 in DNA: TGTGCCAGCAGCTCGGGACAGCGTACAGATACGCAGTATTTT. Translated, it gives CASSSGQRTDTQYF. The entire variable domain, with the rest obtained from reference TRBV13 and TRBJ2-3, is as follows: AAGVIQSPRHLIKEKRETATLKCYPIPRHDTVYWYQQGPGQDPQFLISFYEKMQSDKGSIPDRFSAQQFSDYHSELNMSSLELGDSALYFCASSSGQRTDTQYFGPGTRLTVL.

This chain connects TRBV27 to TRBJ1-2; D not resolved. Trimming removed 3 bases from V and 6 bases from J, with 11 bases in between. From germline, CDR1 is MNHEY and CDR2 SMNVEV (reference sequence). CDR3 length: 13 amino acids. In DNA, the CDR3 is TGTGCCAGCAGTTTTGGCAGTTCTCATGGCTACACCTTC. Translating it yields CASSFGSSHGYTF.

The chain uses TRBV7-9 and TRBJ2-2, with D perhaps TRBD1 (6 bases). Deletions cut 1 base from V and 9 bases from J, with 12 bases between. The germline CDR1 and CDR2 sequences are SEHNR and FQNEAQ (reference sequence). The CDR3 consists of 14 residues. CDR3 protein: CASSLVKGVRELFF. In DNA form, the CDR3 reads TGTGCCAGCAGCTTAGTAAAGGGGGTAAGGGAGCTGTTTTTT.

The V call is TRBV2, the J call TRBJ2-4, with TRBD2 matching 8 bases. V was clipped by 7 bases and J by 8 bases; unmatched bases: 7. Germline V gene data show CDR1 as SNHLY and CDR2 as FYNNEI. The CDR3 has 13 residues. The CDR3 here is CASNMAGGHIQYF. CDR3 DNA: TGTGCCAGCAACATGGCGGGAGGTCACATTCAGTACTTC.

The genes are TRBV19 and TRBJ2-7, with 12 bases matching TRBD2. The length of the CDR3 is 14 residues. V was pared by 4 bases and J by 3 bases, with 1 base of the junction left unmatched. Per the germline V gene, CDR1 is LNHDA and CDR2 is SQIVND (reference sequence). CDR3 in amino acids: CASSTSGRVYEQYF. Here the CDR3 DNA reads TGTGCCAGTAGTACTAGCGGGAGGGTCTACGAGCAGTACTTC.

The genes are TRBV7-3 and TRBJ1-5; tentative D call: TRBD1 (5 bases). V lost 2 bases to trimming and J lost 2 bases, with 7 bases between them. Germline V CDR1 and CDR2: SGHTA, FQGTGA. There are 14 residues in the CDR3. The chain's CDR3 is CASSLRGGNQPQHF. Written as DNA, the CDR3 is TGTGCCAGCAGCTTACGGGGGGGCAATCAGCCCCAGCATTTT.

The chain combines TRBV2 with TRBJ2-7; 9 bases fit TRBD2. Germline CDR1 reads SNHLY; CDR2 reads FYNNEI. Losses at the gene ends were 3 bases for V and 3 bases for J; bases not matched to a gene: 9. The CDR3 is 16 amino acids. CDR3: CASSEDGGRAGYEQYF. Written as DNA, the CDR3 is TGTGCCAGCAGTGAGGATGGCGGGAGGGCGGGCTACGAGCAGTACTTC.

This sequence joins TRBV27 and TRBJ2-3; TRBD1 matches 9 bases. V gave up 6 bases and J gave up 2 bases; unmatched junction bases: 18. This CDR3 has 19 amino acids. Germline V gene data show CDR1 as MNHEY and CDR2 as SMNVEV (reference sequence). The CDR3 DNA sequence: TGTGCCAGCAGGCGCCGGGACAGGGTAGCCCACCCAGTCACAGATACGCAGTATTTT. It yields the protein CASRRRDRVAHPVTDTQYF.

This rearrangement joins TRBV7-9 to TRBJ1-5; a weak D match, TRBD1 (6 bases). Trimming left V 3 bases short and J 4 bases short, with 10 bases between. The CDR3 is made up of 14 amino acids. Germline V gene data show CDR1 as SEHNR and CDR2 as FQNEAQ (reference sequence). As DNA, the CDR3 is TGTGCCAGCAGCTTCGGACAGCCTAATCAGCCCCAGCATTTT. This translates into CASSFGQPNQPQHF.